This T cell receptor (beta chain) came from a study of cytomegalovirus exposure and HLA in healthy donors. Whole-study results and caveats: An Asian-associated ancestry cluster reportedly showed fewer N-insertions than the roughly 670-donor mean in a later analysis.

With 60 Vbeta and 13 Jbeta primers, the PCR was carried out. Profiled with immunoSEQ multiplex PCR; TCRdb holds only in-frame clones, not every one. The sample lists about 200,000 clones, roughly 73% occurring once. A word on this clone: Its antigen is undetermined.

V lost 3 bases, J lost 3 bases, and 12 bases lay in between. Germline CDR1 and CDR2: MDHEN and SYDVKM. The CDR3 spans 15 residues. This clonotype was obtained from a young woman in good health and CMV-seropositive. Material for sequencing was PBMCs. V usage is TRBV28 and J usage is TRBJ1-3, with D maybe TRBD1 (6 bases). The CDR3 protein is CASSLGQTNGNTIYF. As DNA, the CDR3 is TGTGCCAGCAGTTTGGGACAAACGAATGGAAACACCATATATTTT.